Presented here are 11 T cell receptor beta chains from one specimen sequenced in a study of a mutant IDH1 vaccine in newly diagnosed glioma. Here immunoSEQ multiplex PCR was the method, and the copy in TCRdb shows in-frame clones only, minus some. Here the sample spans 60,000 or so clones, around 80% being singletons. Time point: week 5, during vaccination. The study gave 300 ug of mutant IDH1 20-mer peptide per vaccine dose, with topical imiquimod. Their specific antigens are unknown. The input for sequencing was PBMCs, taken from a glioma patient whose treatment included an IDH1 peptide vaccine. The receptors here all came from a woman aged 50 to 65 with glioma.

This sequence joins TRBV5-6 and TRBJ1-4; no firm D call. CDR1 SGHDT and CDR2 YYEEEE come from the germline V gene. This CDR3 region has 13 residues. The V end lost 7 bases, the J end lost 3 bases, and 10 bases lay between the germline ends. The CDR3 region is CASRRIPNEKLFF. CDR3 coding DNA: TGTGCCAGCCGGAGAATACCTAATGAAAAACTGTTTTTT.

The rearrangement links TRBV25-1 to TRBJ2-7, with TRBD1 matching 8 bases. Germline values: CDR1 MGHDK, CDR2 SYGVNS. The J segment lost 0 bases and the V segment lost 7 bases, leaving 8 bases of the junction unmatched. The CDR3 contains 15 residues. DNA for the CDR3: TGTGCCAGCAAACGACAGGGGACCTTCTCCTACGAGCAGTACTTC. Translation gives CASKRQGTFSYEQYF.

This chain's CDR3 is CASSLNGPLNTGELFF. Here the CDR3 DNA reads TGTGCCAGCAGCTTAAACGGACCGCTTAACACCGGGGAGCTGTTTTTT. The chain is built from TRBV11-3 and TRBJ2-2; D gene unclear. The CDR3 totals 16 residues. In germline, CDR1 is SGHNT, CDR2 YENEEA. The V gene lost 2 bases and the J gene lost 2 bases, with 12 bases spanning the gap.

The V gene is TRBV7-9, the J gene TRBJ2-7; D call uncertain. Trimming took off 5 bases at V and 4 bases at J, with 15 bases between the two ends. The CDR3 totals 14 residues. CDR1 is SEHNR and CDR2 is FQNEAQ in the germline V gene (reference sequence). The CDR3 DNA sequence: TGTGCCAGCAGCGCCCGGATGTCTCGGTACGAGCAGTACTTC. Translated, it gives CASSARMSRYEQYF.

The DNA for the CDR3 is TGTGCCAGCAACCCGACAGGGTGGTATGAGCAGTTCTTC. Protein sequence: CASNPTGWYEQFF. This rearrangement joins TRBV5-6 to TRBJ2-1; 7 bases match TRBD1. From germline, CDR1 is SGHDT and CDR2 YYEEEE. J lost 8 bases, V lost 6 bases, and 8 bases had no gene match. The CDR3 totals 13 residues.

The chain joins TRBV6-5 to TRBJ2-7; TRBD2 agrees at 7 bases. There are 12 residues in the CDR3. The V segment lost 8 bases and the J segment 3 bases; nucleotides outside the gene matches: 4. The germline V gene has CDR1 MNHEY and CDR2 SVGAGI. CDR3 in DNA: TGTGCCAGCGGGGGGGAGATCTACGAGCAGTACTTC. Residues: CASGGEIYEQYF.

This sequence joins TRBV5-4 and TRBJ2-5; 8 positions agree with TRBD1. In germline, CDR1 is SGHNT, CDR2 YYREEE (reference sequence). V lost 0 bases, J lost 6 bases, and 4 bases stayed unmatched. This CDR3 spans 14 amino acids. Here the CDR3 reads CASSLARGPKTQYF. For the CDR3, the DNA is TGTGCCAGCAGCTTGGCCAGGGGGCCCAAGACCCAGTACTTC.

This chain joins TRBV18 and TRBJ2-1; no clear D gene. This CDR3 has 14 residues. V dropped 4 bases and J dropped 8 bases, with 15 bases sitting between them. CDR1 is KGHSH and CDR2 is LQKENI in the germline V gene. The DNA for the CDR3 is TGTGCCAGCTCACTAAAGGCCCCGGCCGATGAGCAGTTCTTC. It specifies CASSLKAPADEQFF.

The chain uses TRBV6-5 and TRBJ2-7; the D gene is possibly TRBD2 (6 bases). The V end was cut by 0 bases, the J end by 4 bases, with 13 bases between. The CDR3 runs to 15 residues. Per germline, CDR1 MNHEY and CDR2 SVGAGI. The CDR3 DNA follows: TGTGCCAGCAGTTACTCGATATCTGGGGGGTACGAGCAGTACTTC. Translating it yields CASSYSISGGYEQYF.

V gene TRBV11-2 combines with J gene TRBJ1-4; a possible D gene is TRBD1 (5 bases). The CDR3 totals 17 residues. In germline, CDR1 is SGHAT, CDR2 FQNNGV. The germline V and J ends were trimmed by 1 base and 5 bases, with 17 bases remaining between them. The CDR3 DNA sequence: TGTGCCAGCAGCTTAGGAGTTAGGGGAGGGGACAATGAAAAACTGTTTTTT. The encoded protein is CASSLGVRGGDNEKLFF.

This chain uses TRBV7-2 with TRBJ2-3, with 9 bases lining up with TRBD2. Losses at the gene ends were 1 base for V and 3 bases for J; bases not matched to a gene: 2. CDR3 size: 15 residues. Germline-derived CDR1 and CDR2 are SGHTA and FQGNSA. CDR3 amino acids: CASSLGRGGTDTQYF. Written as DNA, the CDR3 is TGTGCCAGCAGCTTAGGGCGGGGGGGAACAGATACGCAGTATTTT. The whole variable domain, remainder taken from reference TRBV7-2 and TRBJ2-3, is GAGVSQSPSNKVTEKGKDVELRCDPISGHTALYWYRQSLGQGLEFLIYFQGNSAPDKSGLPSDRFSAERTGGSVSTLTIQRTQQEDSAVYLCASSLGRGGTDTQYFGPGTRLTVL.